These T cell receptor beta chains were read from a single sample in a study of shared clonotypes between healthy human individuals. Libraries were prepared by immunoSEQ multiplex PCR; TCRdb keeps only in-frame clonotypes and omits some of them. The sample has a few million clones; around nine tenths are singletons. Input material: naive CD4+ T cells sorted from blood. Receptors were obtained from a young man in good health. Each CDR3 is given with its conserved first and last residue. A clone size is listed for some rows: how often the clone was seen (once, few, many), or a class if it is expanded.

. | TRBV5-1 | CASSFGGKITYEQYF
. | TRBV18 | CASSPRRGGLTGELFF
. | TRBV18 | CASSPGAATDTQYF
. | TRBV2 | CASSERTYNEQFF
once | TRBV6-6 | CASSSRTGSTDTQYF
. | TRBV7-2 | CASSLARESEQYF
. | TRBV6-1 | CASATTGTGAAFF
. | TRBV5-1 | CASSVVGLTSGRNTGELFF
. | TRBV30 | CASTGRSSYNSPLHF
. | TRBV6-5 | CASREGSNYGYTF
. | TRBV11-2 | CASSFGTGPYEQYF
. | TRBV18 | CASSPRQGVGEAFF
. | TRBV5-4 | CASSFKTGLYNEQFF
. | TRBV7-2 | CASSSGRGRETQYF